This T cell receptor (beta chain) is drawn from a study of control samples from healthy donors and cancer patients. Trimming took 2 bases from V and 0 from J; bases not matched to a gene: 9. This CDR3 has 18 residues. The germline V gene encodes CDR1 MNHEY and CDR2 SVGEGT. Sequenced by immunoSEQ multiplex PCR; TCRdb stores in-frame clones only, minus some. Of about 130,000 clones listed, about 95% are singletons. The source material was blood. This sequence joins TRBV6-2 or TRBV6-3 and TRBJ2-4; 8 bases are shared with TRBD1. This clonotype originated in a man between 25 and 39 years old in good health. CDR3: CASSYPPDRALAKNIQYF. CDR3 coding DNA: TGTGCCAGCAGTTACCCGCCGGACAGGGCCCTAGCCAAAAACATTCAGTACTTC.